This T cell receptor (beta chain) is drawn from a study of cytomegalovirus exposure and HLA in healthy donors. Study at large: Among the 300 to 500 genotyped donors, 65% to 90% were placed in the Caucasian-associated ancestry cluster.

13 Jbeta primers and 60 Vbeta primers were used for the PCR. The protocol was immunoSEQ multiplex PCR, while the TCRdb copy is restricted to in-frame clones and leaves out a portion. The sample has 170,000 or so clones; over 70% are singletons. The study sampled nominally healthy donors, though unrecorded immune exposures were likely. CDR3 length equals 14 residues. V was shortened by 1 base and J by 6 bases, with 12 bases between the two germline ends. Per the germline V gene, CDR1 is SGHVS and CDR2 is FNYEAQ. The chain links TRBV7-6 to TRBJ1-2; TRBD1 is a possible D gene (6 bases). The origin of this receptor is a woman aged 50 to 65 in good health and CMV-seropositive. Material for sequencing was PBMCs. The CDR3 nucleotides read TGTGCCAGCAGCTTAGGAGGGGACATTGATGGCTACACCTTC. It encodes CASSLGGDIDGYTF.